This T cell receptor beta chain is drawn from a study of naive and memory T cell subsets. Study observations and caveats: This RNA-based method may be sensitive to activation-related transcript changes.

Amplification of ligated cDNA took four PCR rounds with SP2 and nested alpha and beta constant primers. TCRdb re-called the 5' RACE reads through MiXCR, storing one row per CDR3 protein. Among tens of thousands of distinct CDR3 sequences listed, under 10% were seen once. TCR cDNA received a 3' ligated oligonucleotide that carried a UMI. Unsorted total RNA, about 1 to 1,100 ng, was DNase treated before reverse transcription. J was trimmed by 4 bases and V by 5 bases; bases with no gene match: 16. Germline values: CDR1 DFQATT, CDR2 SNEGSKA (reference sequence). The CDR3 contains 18 residues. This clonotype has a handful of counts. The antigen remains unidentified.

The chain couples TRBV20-1 to TRBJ2-1; TRBD2 agrees at 11 bases. The origin of this receptor is a female donor in good health. The CDR3 DNA reads TGCAGTGCTTGGGGGTCGGCTAGCGGGGGGATCGCATACAATGAGCAGTTCTTC. As protein: CSAWGSASGGIAYNEQFF.